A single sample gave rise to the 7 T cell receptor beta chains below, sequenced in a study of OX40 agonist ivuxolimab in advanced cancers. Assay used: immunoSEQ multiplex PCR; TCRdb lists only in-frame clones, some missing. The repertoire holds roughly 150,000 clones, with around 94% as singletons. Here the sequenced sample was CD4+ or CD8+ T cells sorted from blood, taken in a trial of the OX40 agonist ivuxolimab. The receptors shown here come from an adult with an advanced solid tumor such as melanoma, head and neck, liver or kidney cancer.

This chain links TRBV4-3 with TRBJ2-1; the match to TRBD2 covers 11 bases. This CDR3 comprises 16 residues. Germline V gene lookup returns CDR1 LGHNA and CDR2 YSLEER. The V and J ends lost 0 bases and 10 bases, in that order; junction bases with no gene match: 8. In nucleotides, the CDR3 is TGCGCCAGCAGCCAAGAGTGGGTAGCGGGAGGGACGGAGCAGTTCTTC. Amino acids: CASSQEWVAGGTEQFF.

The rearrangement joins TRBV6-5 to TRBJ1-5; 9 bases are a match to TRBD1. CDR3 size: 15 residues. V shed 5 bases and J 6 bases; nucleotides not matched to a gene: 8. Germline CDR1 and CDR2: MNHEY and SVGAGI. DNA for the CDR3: TGTGCCAGCAGTCGGGGACAGGGAATGTTTCAGCCCCAGCATTTT. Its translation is CASSRGQGMFQPQHF.

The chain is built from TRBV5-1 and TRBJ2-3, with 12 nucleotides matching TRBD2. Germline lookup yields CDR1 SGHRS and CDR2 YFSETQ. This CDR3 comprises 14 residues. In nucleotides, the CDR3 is TGCGCGGCTTCTAGCGGGGGGGACACAGATACGCAGTATTTT. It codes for CAASSGGDTDTQYF.

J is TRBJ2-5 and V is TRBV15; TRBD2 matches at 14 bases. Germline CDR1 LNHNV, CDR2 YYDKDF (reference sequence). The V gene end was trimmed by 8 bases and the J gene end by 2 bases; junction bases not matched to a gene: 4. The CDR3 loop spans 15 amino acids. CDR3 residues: CATSRLAGGQETQYF. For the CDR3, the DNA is TGTGCCACCTCAAGACTAGCGGGGGGGCAAGAGACCCAGTACTTC.

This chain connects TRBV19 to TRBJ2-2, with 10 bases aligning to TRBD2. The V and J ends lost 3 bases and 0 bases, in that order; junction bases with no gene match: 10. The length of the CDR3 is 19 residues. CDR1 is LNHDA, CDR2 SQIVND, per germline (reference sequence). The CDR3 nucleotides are TGTGCCAGTAGTATCCGGACTAGCGGCTTGCCCGCGAACACCGGGGAGCTGTTTTTT. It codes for CASSIRTSGLPANTGELFF.

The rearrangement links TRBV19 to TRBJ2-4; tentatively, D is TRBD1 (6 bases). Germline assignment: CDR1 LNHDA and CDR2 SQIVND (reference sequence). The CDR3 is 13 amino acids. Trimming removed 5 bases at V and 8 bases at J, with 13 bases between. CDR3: CASSVTGLDIQYF. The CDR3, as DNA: TGTGCCAGTAGTGTTACAGGGTTGGACATTCAGTACTTC.

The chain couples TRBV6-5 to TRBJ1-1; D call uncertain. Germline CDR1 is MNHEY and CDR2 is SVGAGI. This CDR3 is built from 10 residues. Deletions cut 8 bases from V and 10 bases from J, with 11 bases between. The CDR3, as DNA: TGTGCCAGCTTCTTCCGAACAGCTTTCTTT. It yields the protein CASFFRTAFF.